This T cell receptor beta chain was retrieved from a study of blood T cell repertoires in COVID-19. About the research overall: Samples representing acute and convalescent COVID-19 were sourced from the United States, Italy and Spain. T cells, B-cell-depleted T cells, or PBMCs provided the cDNA or gDNA that served as material.

Original processing methods: From reference gene primer amplification, estimates of nucleated cell counts were derived. TCRdb's table, derived via immunoSEQ multiplex PCR, lists solely in-frame clones and lacks some. D and trimming come from the DNA, and the V and J calls and clone size come from that table. The sample contains over 150,000 clones, around 83% of which appear only once. This clone has just one count. The sequencing sample was made of peripheral blood. The sequence derives from a woman in her seventies who had recovered from COVID-19.

As DNA, the CDR3 is TGTGCCAGCAGCTTGGTGGTGGGGCCTAGGGATGAGCAGTTCTTC. As protein: CASSLVVGPRDEQFF. The chain couples TRBV5-4 to TRBJ2-1; D may be TRBD1 (5 bases). The CDR3 is 15 residues long. CDR1 and CDR2 (germline): SGHNT, YYREEE (reference sequence). V was cut by 0 bases and J by 8 bases, with 15 bases left in between.